Below are 27 T cell receptor beta chains sequenced from a single sample in a study of blood T cells in healthy people across ages (dated by TCRdb to about 2015). To prepare the library, 5' RACE was applied. For sequencing, an Illumina HiSeq 2500 was employed. A second PCR of about 6 to 12 cycles was performed with a sample-barcoded 5' primer and a J-beta primer mix. TCRdb reran the public reads through fastp at Q25 and MiXCR, keeping productive beta chains. CDR3 protein duplicates are merged, each entry listing the most common genes and DNA. The sample profile shows hundreds of thousands of distinct CDR3 sequences; 25% to 30% of them were found once. The ten largest clonotypes hold approximately 14% of the sample. Sequencing was done on a sample of blood. The receptors come from an elderly woman in good health.

The chain has TRBV6-2 or TRBV6-3 and TRBJ2-3; TRBD2 agrees at 14 bases. Germline V CDR1 and CDR2: MNHEY, SVGEGT. The junction had 9 bases not matched to a gene; V was cut back by 4 bases and J by 6 bases. This CDR3 is built from 17 residues. The CDR3 bases are TGTGCCAGCAGTTCCGACCCGGGACTAGCGGGGGCGGATACGCAGTATTTT. Translating gives CASSSDPGLAGADTQYF.

This clonotype was seen repeatedly, ten times or more. This sequence joins TRBV7-8 and TRBJ1-2; no clear D gene. The CDR3 length is 15 residues. Germline lookup yields CDR1 SGHVS and CDR2 FQNEAQ. V lost 5 bases and J lost 6, with 19 bases in between. The CDR3 loop is CASSLRAGKDDGYTF. In DNA, the CDR3 is TGTGCCAGCAGCCTCCGGGCGGGGAAGGATGATGGCTACACCTTC.

This clonotype was recorded many times. The chain combines TRBV12-3 or TRBV12-4 with TRBJ2-1; D might be TRBD1 or TRBD2, each matching 5 bases. V gave up 6 bases and J gave up 15 bases, with 24 bases separating them. This CDR3 region has 14 residues. The CDR3 DNA sequence: TGTGCCAGCAGCCCACACACTCAGGGAGTGGTAGTGTTCTTC. As protein: CASSPHTQGVVVFF.

Notes on this clonotype: A much larger clone lies a single base off, so this may be a read error. The chain carries TRBV7-2 and TRBJ2-5; 10 bases agree with TRBD2. Germline CDR1 and CDR2: SGHTA and FQGNSA. The CDR3 extends over 16 amino acids. Trimming removed 1 base from V and 11 bases from J; junction bases left unmatched: 13. This CDR3 reads CASSLGSGGAVNEQYF. For the CDR3, the DNA is TGTGCCAGCAGCTTAGGGAGCGGGGGGGCGGTCAATGAGCAGTACTTC.

This clonotype came up many times. The rearrangement uses TRBV6-6 and TRBJ1-1, with D perhaps matching TRBD1 (5 bases). The V and J ends lost 0 bases and 4 bases respectively, with 12 bases between them. The CDR3 runs 15 residues. Germline loops: CDR1 MNHNY, CDR2 SVGAGI (reference sequence). For the CDR3, the DNA is TGTGCCAGCAGTTACTCGATGGGGGGAATCACTGAAGCTTTCTTT. This codes for CASSYSMGGITEAFF.

The chain carries TRBV20-1 and TRBJ1-1; no reliable D call. The germline V gene has CDR1 DFQATT and CDR2 SNEGSKA (reference sequence). V lost 6 bases and J lost 3, with 17 bases in between. CDR3 length: 14 amino acids. The CDR3, as DNA: TGCAGTGCCCAGCAAGCGAGGGCCGACACTGAAGCTTTCTTT. Translated, it gives CSAQQARADTEAFF.

This clonotype was recorded many times. V gene TRBV29-1 combines with J gene TRBJ1-5; D unclear. V was shortened by 4 bases and J by 3 bases, with 10 bases between the two germline ends. This CDR3 is 13 amino acids long. Germline V gene sequence: CDR1 SQVTM, CDR2 ANQGSEA. CDR3 nucleotide sequence: TGCAGCGTTGTTGGCCAGCCCAATCAGCCCCAGCATTTT. Translating it yields CSVVGQPNQPQHF.

This clonotype was found many times. This chain connects TRBV29-1 to TRBJ2-3; TRBD2 might be the D (6 bases). V lost 5 bases, J lost 0 bases, and 12 bases lay in between. In germline, CDR1 is SQVTM, CDR2 ANQGSEA. The CDR3 is made up of 14 amino acids. The chain's CDR3 is CSVMGGFSTDTQYF. In DNA, the CDR3 is TGCAGCGTTATGGGGGGATTTAGCACAGATACGCAGTATTTT.

Many counts were recorded for this clonotype. The rearrangement links TRBV30 to TRBJ2-5; D is possibly TRBD2 (6 bases). The length of the CDR3 is 13 residues. CDR1 and CDR2 from the germline V gene are GTSNPN and SVGIG (reference sequence). Between the trimmed V and J ends, which lost 6 bases and 0 bases, there was a span of 11 bases. CDR3 region: CACEGLNQETQYF. For the CDR3, the DNA is TGTGCCTGCGAGGGACTCAACCAAGAGACCCAGTACTTC.

The V and J genes are TRBV7-2 and TRBJ2-7, with a possible D match to TRBD2 (5 bases). Germline V gene data show CDR1 as SGHTA and CDR2 as FQGNSA. V gave up 2 bases and J gave up 2 bases, with 13 bases separating them. The CDR3 runs 15 residues. The CDR3 DNA is TGTGCCAGCAGCTTACGGGCAGCGGTCGCCTACGAGCAGTACTTC. Residues: CASSLRAAVAYEQYF.

The V call is TRBV30, the J call TRBJ1-4; 8 bases are shared with TRBD1. This CDR3 contains 17 residues. Germline CDR1 and CDR2: GTSNPN and SVGIG (reference sequence). The J segment lost 0 bases and the V segment lost 1 base, leaving 7 bases of the junction unmatched. This CDR3 is CAWSAGGPVATNEKLFF. The CDR3 DNA reads as TGTGCCTGGAGTGCAGGGGGCCCAGTTGCAACTAATGAAAAACTGTTTTTT.

This clonotype has only a few counts. The CDR3 protein is CASSQVLGATNTQYF. The DNA of the CDR3 is TGTGCCAGCAGCCAAGTTCTGGGGGCCACGAATACGCAGTATTTT. The V gene is TRBV14, the J gene TRBJ2-3; TRBD1 might be the D (6 bases). Germline CDR1 reads SGHDN; CDR2 reads FVKESK. The CDR3 runs 15 residues. V lost 1 base, J lost 7 bases, and 15 bases lay in between.

This clonotype was counted ten times or more. J is TRBJ1-5 and V is TRBV15; weak D call: TRBD1 (5 bases). Germline loops: CDR1 LNHNV, CDR2 YYDKDF (reference sequence). Trimming cost V 0 bases and J 1 base, with 10 bases left between them. The CDR3 is made up of 16 amino acids. Written as DNA, the CDR3 is TGTGCCACCAGCAGAGATTTAGGGGAAAGCAATCAGCCCCAGCATTTT. This sequence encodes CATSRDLGESNQPQHF.

This clonotype was observed many times. The rearrangement joins TRBV7-3 to TRBJ2-3, with unresolved D. V was clipped by 2 bases and J by 2 bases, with 14 bases between them. The germline V gene has CDR1 SGHTA and CDR2 FQGTGA. There are 16 residues in the CDR3. The CDR3 sequence is CASSLLPDVATDTQYF. CDR3 DNA: TGTGCCAGCAGCTTACTGCCGGATGTCGCCACAGATACGCAGTATTTT. The whole variable domain, remainder taken from reference TRBV7-3 and TRBJ2-3, is GAGVSQTPSNKVTEKGKYVELRCDPISGHTALYWYRQSLGQGPEFLIYFQGTGAADDSGLPNDRFFAVRPEGSVSTLKIQRTERGDSAVYLCASSLLPDVATDTQYFGPGTRLTVL.

There are many counts of this clonotype. The gene calls are TRBV7-2 and TRBJ1-2; a weak D match, TRBD1 (6 bases). This CDR3 has 14 residues. V was clipped by 5 bases and J by 3 bases, with 13 bases between them. Per germline, CDR1 SGHTA and CDR2 FQGNSA. The CDR3 reads CASSPGGGDYGYTF. Here the CDR3 DNA reads TGTGCCAGCAGCCCTGGAGGGGGGGACTATGGCTACACCTTC.

This clonotype showed up many times. The genes are TRBV20-1 and TRBJ2-7; D tentatively reads TRBD1 or TRBD2 (5 bases each). Trimming shortened V by 5 bases and J by 3 bases, and 11 bases separated the two germline ends. The CDR3 loop spans 12 amino acids. Germline V gene lookup returns CDR1 DFQATT and CDR2 SNEGSKA (reference sequence). CDR3 residues: CSAPRDGYEQYF. In DNA, the CDR3 is TGCAGTGCTCCCCGGGACGGCTACGAGCAGTACTTC.

This clonotype was seen ten or more times. The genes are TRBV7-2 and TRBJ2-1; no reliable D call. The CDR3 is 15 residues long. V dropped 3 bases and J dropped 7 bases, with 16 bases sitting between them. Germline loops: CDR1 SGHTA, CDR2 FQGNSA. The CDR3 DNA is TGTGCCAGCAGCTTCGATCGAGCCATTCGAAATGAGCAGTTCTTC. This codes for CASSFDRAIRNEQFF. The variable domain in full, completed from reference TRBV7-2 and TRBJ2-1, reads GAGVSQSPSNKVTEKGKDVELRCDPISGHTALYWYRQSLGQGLEFLIYFQGNSAPDKSGLPSDRFSAERTGGSVSTLTIQRTQQEDSAVYLCASSFDRAIRNEQFFGPGTRLTVL.

This clonotype was picked up many times. The chain recombines TRBV7-9 with TRBJ1-2; 9 positions agree with TRBD1. With 3 bases clipped from V and 8 bases from J, the junction kept 7 bases outside the gene matches. The CDR3 spans 14 residues. The germline CDR1 and CDR2 sequences are SEHNR and FQNEAQ (reference sequence). The DNA of the CDR3 is TGTGCCAGCAGCTTCGAAAGGACAGGGGACGGCTACACCTTC. Protein: CASSFERTGDGYTF.

This clonotype was found a few times. Compared with germline, one end of the junction differs, possibly owing to a read error. The gene calls are TRBV2 and TRBJ2-5; perhaps TRBD1 as D (7 bases). The assigned J gene may be wrong: the sequence end matches TRBJ2-7 better. The germline V gene has CDR1 SNHLY and CDR2 FYNNEI. This CDR3 has 15 amino acids. CDR3 coding DNA: TGCGCCAGCAGGGGGGACACGCGTGGGTCCTGCGAGCAGTACTTC. This sequence encodes CASRGDTRGSCEQYF.

There are a few counts of this clonotype. With a much larger clone just one base away, this may be a read error. This chain connects TRBV7-9 to TRBJ2-7; the D call may be TRBD1 or TRBD2 (6 bases each). Germline CDR1 reads SEHNR; CDR2 reads FQNEAQ (reference sequence). This CDR3 spans 15 amino acids. For the CDR3, the DNA is TGTGCCGGCAGCTGGGGGGCTGCCTCATCCTACGAGCAGTACTTC. Encoded protein: CAGSWGAASSYEQYF.

This rearrangement joins TRBV18 to TRBJ1-4; D is uncertain. Germline V lookup: CDR1 KGHSH, CDR2 LQKENI. The V and J ends lost 3 bases and 8 bases respectively, with 13 bases between them. The length of the CDR3 is 14 residues. CDR3 in amino acids: CASSPSIEKEKLFF. CDR3 in DNA: TGTGCCAGCTCACCTAGTATCGAGAAGGAAAAACTGTTTTTT.

This clonotype was counted at least ten times. This sequence joins TRBV6-1 and TRBJ2-5, with a tentative D call TRBD1 (5 bases). Per germline, CDR1 MNHNS and CDR2 SASEGT. V lost 1 base to trimming and J lost 5 bases, with 17 bases between them. The CDR3 spans 16 residues. CDR3 bases: TGTGCCAGCAGTGAAGGGGGCCGTCCCGGATGGGAGACCCAGTACTTC. Translating it yields CASSEGGRPGWETQYF.

This chain links TRBV12-3 or TRBV12-4 with TRBJ2-1; 16 bases are a match to TRBD2. This CDR3 is 17 amino acids long. V lost 5 bases and J lost 0; bases outside the gene matches: 1. This chain's CDR3 is CASSGTSGRVSYNEQFF. In DNA, the CDR3 is TGTGCCAGCAGTGGGACTAGCGGGAGGGTCTCCTACAATGAGCAGTTCTTC.

The J gene is TRBJ2-4, the V gene TRBV11-2; D tentatively fits TRBD1 or TRBD2 (5 bases each). The J call could be wrong; TRBJ2-7 is a better fit for the DNA end. Per germline, CDR1 SGHAT and CDR2 FQNNGV. The CDR3 loop spans 15 amino acids. CDR3 region: CASSLAGRDLDEQYF. For the CDR3, the DNA is TGTGCCAGCAGCTTAGCGGGCAGGGACCTCGACGAGCAGTACTTC.

The rearrangement uses TRBV3-1 and TRBJ2-4; perhaps TRBD2 as D (7 bases). Gene TRBJ2-7 matches the end of the DNA better, so the J call may be wrong. CDR3 length: 16 amino acids. Germline V CDR1 and CDR2: LGHDT, YNNKEL (reference sequence). The CDR3 DNA reads TGTGCCAGCAGCTCTCGGGGAACAGGGACTACTGGCGAGCAGTACTTC. This encodes CASSSRGTGTTGEQYF.

To note about this clonotype: A much more abundant neighbour one base away suggests this may be a read error. The chain employs TRBV7-2 and TRBJ2-1, with D unclear. The DNA matches TRBJ2-7 better at its end, which makes the J call doubtful. This CDR3 is 16 amino acids long. Germline V gene lookup returns CDR1 SGHTA and CDR2 FQGNSA. The CDR3 loop is CASSPPENRFYNEQYV. The CDR3 DNA is TGTGCCAGCAGCCCACCCGAAAACAGATTCTACAATGAGCAGTACGTC.

This clonotype has just one count. The chain is built from TRBV20-1 and TRBJ1-3; D possibly corresponds to TRBD1 (6 bases). Germline assignment: CDR1 DFQATT and CDR2 SNEGSKA (reference sequence). Trimming took 5 bases from V and 2 from J, leaving 16 bases between them. The CDR3 has 15 amino acids. CDR3 in DNA: TGCAGTGCTGCAGAAGGGAGGGGGACTGGAAACACCATATATTTT. Its protein is CSAAEGRGTGNTIYF.